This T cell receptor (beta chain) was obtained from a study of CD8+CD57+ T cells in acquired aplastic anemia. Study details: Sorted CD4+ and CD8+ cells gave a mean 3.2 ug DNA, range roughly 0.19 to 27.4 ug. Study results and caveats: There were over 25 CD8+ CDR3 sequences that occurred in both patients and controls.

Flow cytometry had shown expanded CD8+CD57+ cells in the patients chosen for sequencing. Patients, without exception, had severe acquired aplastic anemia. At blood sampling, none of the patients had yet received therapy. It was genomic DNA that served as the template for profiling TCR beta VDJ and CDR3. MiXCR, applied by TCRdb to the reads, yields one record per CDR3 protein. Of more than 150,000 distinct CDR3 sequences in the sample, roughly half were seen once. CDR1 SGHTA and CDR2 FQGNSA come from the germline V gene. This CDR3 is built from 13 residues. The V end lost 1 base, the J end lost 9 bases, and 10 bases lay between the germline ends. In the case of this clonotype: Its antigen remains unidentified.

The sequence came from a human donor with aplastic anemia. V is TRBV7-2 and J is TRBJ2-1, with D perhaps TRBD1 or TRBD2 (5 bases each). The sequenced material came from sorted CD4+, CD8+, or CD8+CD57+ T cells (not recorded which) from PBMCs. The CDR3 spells CASSLGGPVEQFF. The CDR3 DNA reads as TGTGCCAGCAGCTTAGGGGGACCGGTTGAGCAGTTCTTC.